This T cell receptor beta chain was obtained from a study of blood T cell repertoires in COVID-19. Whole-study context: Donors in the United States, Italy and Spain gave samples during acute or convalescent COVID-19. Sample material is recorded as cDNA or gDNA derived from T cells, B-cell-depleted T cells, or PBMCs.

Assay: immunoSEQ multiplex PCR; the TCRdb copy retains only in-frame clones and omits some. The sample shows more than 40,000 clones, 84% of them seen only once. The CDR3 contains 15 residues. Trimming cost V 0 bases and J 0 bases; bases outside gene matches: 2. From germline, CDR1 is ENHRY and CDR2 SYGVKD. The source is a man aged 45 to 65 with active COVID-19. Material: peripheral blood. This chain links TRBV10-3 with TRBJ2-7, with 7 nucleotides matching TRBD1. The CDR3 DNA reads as TGTGCCATCAGTGAGTCGGACAGGAGCTCCTACGAGCAGTACTTC. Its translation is CAISESDRSSYEQYF.